The present T cell receptor beta chain was sequenced within a study of beta chain features in type 1 diabetes. At the level of the study: All samples combined gave 107,917,701 sorted cells for examination.

The CDR3 has 14 residues. Trimming took 3 bases from V and 0 from J, leaving 8 bases between them. The germline V gene encodes CDR1 MNHEY and CDR2 SVGAGI. The authors sorted CD4+ naive, central memory, regulatory and stem cell-like memory cells via CD45RO/CCR7/CD25/CD127/CD95/CD27. Sequenced material consisted of expressed TCRB transcripts (all of the isolated RNA was reverse transcribed). Naive, central memory and regulatory T cell samples yielded roughly 3.6 million reads on average. Profiled with immunoSEQ multiplex PCR; TCRdb holds only in-frame clones, not every one. Seen here are 900,000 or so clones, 17% observed once, and the top ten hold 0.02% to 0.03%.

This chain connects TRBV6-5 to TRBJ1-1; weak D call: TRBD1 (6 bases). The material sequenced was naive CD4+ T cells from blood. The receptor was isolated from a woman aged 18-30 years in good health. The CDR3 protein is CASSYTGLNTEAFF. Here the CDR3 DNA reads TGTGCCAGCAGTTATACAGGGCTGAACACTGAAGCTTTCTTT.